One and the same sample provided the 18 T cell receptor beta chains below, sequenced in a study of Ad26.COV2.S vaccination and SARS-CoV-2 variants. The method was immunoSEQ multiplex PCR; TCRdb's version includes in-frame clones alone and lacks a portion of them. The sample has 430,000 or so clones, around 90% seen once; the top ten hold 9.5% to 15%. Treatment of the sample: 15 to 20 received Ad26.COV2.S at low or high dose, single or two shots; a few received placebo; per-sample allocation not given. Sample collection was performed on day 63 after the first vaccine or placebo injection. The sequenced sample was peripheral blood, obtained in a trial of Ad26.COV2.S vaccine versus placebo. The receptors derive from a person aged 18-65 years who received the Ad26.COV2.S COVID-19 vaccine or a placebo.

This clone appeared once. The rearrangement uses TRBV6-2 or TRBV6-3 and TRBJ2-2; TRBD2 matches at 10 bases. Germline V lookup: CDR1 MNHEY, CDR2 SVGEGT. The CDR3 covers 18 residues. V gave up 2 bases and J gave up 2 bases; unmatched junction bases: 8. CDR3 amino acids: CASSYPISGRANTGELFF. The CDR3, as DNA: TGTGCCAGCAGTTACCCGATAAGCGGGAGGGCAAACACCGGGGAGCTGTTTTTT.

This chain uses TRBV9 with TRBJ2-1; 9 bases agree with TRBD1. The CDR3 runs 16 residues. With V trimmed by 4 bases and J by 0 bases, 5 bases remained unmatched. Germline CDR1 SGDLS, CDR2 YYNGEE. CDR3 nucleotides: TGTGCCAGCAGCCCAAGGGGACAGGGCTCCTACAATGAGCAGTTCTTC. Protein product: CASSPRGQGSYNEQFF.

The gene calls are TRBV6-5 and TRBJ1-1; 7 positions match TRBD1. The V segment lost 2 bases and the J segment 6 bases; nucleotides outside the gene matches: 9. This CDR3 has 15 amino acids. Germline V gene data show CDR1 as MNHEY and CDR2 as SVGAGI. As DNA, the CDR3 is TGTGCCAGCAGTTACCGACAGAGACAGGGCCCTGAAGCTTTCTTT. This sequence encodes CASSYRQRQGPEAFF.

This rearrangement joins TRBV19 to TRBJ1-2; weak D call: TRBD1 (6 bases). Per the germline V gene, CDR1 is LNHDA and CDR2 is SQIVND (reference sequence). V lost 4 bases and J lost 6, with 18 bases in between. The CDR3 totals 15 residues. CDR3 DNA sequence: TGTGCCAGTAGTAGGGAGCTGGGACAACGGGATGGCTACACCTTC. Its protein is CASSRELGQRDGYTF.

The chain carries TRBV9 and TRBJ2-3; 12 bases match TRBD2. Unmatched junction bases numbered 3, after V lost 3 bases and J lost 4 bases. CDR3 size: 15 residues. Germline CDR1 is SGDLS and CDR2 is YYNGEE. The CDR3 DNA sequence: TGTGCCAGCAGCGGGCTAGCGGGAGGGTCAGATACGCAGTATTTT. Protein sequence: CASSGLAGGSDTQYF. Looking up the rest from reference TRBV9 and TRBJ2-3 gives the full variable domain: DSGVTQTPKHLITATGQRVTLRCSPRSGDLSVYWYQQSLDQGLQFLIQYYNGEERAKGNILERFSAQQFPDLHSELNLSSLELGDSALYFCASSGLAGGSDTQYFGPGTRLTVL.

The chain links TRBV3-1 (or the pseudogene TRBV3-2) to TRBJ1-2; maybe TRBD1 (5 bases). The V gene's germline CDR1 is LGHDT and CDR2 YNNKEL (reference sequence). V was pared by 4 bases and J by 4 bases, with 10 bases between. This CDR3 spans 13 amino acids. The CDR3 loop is CASSRDGSYGYTF. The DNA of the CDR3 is TGTGCCAGCAGCCGGGACGGATCCTATGGCTACACCTTC.

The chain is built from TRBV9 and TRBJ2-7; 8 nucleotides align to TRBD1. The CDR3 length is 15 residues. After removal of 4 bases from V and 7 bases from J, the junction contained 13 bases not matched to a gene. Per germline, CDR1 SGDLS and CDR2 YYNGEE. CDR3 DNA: TGTGCCAGCAGCCCCGAGGCAGGGGGCTCGTGGGAGCAGTACTTC. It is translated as CASSPEAGGSWEQYF.

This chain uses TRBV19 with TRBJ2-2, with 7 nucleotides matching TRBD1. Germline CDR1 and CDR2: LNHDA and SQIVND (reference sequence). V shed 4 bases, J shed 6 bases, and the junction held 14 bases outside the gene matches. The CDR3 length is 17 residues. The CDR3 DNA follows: TGTGCCAGTAGTACTATATCCGGGACAGCTGGGGCCGGGGAGCTGTTTTTT. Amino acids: CASSTISGTAGAGELFF. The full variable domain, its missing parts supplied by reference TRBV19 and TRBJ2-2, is DGGITQSPKYLFRKEGQNVTLSCEQNLNHDAMYWYRQDPGQGLRLIYYSQIVNDFQKGDIAEGYSVSREKKESFPLTVTSAQKNPTAFYLCASSTISGTAGAGELFFGEGSRLTVL.

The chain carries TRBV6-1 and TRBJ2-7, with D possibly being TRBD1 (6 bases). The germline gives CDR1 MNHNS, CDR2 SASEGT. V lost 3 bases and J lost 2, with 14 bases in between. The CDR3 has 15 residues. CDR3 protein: CASSDQGTFPYEQYF. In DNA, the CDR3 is TGTGCCAGCAGTGACCAAGGGACATTCCCCTACGAGCAGTACTTC.

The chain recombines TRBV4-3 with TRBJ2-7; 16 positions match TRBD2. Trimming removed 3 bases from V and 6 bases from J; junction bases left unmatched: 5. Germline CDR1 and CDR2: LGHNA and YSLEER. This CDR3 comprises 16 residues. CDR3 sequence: CASSQTGTSGRGEQYF. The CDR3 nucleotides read TGCGCCAGCAGCCAGACTGGGACTAGCGGGAGGGGCGAGCAGTACTTC.

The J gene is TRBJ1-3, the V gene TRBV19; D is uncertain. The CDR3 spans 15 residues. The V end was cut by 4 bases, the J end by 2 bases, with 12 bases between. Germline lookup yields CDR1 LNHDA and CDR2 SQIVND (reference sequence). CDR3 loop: CASSRELYPGNTIYF. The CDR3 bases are TGTGCCAGTAGTAGAGAGTTATATCCTGGAAACACCATATATTTT.

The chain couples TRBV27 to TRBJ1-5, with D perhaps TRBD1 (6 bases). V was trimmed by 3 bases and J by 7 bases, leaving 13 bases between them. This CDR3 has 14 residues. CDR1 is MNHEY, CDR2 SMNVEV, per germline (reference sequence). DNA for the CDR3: TGTGCCAGCAGTTTTTGGGGGGCAGGGCAGCCCCAGCATTTT. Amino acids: CASSFWGAGQPQHF.

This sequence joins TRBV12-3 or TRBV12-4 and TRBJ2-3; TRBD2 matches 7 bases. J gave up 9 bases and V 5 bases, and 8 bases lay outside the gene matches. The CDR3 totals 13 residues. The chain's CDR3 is CASSPPGLKTQYF. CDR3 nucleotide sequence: TGTGCCAGCAGTCCGCCGGGACTAAAAACGCAGTATTTT.

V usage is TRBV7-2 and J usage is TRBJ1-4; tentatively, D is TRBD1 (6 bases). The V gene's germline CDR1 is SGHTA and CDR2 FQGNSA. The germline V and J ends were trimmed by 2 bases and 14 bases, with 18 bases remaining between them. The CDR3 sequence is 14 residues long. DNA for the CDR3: TGTGCCAGCAGCTTAATAGGGGGGGGATTTCGCCTGTTTTTT. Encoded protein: CASSLIGGGFRLFF.

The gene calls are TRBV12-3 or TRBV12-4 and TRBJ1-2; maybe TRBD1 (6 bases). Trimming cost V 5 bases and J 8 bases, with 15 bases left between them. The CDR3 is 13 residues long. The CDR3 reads CASSLGQKRGYTF. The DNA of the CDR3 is TGTGCCAGCAGTCTAGGACAGAAGCGGGGCTACACCTTC.

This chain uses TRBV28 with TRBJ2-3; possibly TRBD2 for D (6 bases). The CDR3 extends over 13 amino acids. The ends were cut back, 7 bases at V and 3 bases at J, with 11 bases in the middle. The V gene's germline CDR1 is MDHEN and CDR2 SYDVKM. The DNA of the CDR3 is TGTGCCAGCACTACCGGGACTACAGATACGCAGTATTTT. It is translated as CASTTGTTDTQYF.

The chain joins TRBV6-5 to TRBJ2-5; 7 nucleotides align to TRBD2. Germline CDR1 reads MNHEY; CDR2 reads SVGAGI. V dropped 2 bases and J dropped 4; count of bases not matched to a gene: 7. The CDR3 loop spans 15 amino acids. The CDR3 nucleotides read TGTGCCAGCAGTTACACGCGGGGGAATCGAGAGACCCAGTACTTC. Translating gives CASSYTRGNRETQYF.

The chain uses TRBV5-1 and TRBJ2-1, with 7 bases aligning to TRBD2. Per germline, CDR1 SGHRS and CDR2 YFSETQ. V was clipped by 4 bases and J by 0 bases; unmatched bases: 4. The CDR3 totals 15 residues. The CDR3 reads CASSVRESSYNEQFF. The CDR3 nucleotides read TGCGCCAGCAGCGTGCGGGAGAGCTCCTACAATGAGCAGTTCTTC.